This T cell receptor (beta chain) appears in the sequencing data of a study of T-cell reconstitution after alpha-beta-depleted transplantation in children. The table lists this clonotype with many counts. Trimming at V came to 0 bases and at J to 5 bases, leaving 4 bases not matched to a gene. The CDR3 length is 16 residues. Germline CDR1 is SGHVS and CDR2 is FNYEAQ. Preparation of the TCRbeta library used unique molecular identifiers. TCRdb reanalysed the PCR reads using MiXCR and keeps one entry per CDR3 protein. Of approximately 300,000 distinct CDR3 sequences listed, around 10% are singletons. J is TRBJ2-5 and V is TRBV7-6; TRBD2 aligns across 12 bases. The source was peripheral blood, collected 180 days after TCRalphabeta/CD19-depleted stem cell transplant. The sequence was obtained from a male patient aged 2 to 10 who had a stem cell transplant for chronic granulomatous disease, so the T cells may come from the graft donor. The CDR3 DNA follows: TGTGCCAGCAGCTTAGCCGGACTAGCGGGGACTGAGACCCAGTACTTC. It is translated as CASSLAGLAGTETQYF.